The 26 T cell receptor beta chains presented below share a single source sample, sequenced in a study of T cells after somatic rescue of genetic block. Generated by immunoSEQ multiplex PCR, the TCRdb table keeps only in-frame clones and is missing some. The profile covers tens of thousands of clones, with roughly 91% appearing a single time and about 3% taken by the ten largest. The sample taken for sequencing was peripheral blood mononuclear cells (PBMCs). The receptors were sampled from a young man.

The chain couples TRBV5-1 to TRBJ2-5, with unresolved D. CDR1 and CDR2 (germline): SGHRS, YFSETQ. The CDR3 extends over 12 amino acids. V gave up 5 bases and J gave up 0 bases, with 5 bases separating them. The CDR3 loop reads CASSYNQETQYF. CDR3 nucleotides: TGCGCCAGCAGTTACAACCAAGAGACCCAGTACTTC.

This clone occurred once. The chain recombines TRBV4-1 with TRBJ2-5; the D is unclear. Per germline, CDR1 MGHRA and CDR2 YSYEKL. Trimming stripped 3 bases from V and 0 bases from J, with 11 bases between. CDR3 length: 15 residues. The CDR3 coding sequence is TGCGCCAGCAGCCAGGGAAATGTGGACCAAGAGACCCAGTACTTC. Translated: CASSQGNVDQETQYF.

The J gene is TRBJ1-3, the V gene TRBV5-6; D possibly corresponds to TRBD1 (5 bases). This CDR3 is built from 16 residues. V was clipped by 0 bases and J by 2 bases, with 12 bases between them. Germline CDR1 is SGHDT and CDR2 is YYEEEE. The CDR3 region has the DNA TGTGCCAGCAGCTTGGAAAGGGGTCCTGCTGGAAACACCATATATTTT. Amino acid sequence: CASSLERGPAGNTIYF.

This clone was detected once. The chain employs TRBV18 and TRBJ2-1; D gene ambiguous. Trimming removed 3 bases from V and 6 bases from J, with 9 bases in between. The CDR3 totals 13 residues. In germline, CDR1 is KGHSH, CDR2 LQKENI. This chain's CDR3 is CASSPTGGNEQFF. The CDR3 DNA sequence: TGTGCCAGCTCACCGACCGGCGGCAATGAGCAGTTCTTC.

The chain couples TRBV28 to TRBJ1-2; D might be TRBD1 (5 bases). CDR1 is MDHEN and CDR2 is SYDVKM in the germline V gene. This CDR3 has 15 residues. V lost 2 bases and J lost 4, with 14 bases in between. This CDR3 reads CASSLGDGESYGYTF. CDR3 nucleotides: TGTGCCAGCAGTTTAGGGGACGGGGAAAGCTATGGCTACACCTTC.

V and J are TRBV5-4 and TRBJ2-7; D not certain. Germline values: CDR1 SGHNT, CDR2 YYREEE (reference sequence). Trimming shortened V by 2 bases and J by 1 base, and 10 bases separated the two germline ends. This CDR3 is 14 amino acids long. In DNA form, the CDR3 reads TGTGCCAGCAGCTTCCGTTGGCGTTCCTACGAGCAGTACTTC. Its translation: CASSFRWRSYEQYF. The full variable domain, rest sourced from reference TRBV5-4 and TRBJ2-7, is ETGVTQSPTHLIKTRGQQVTLRCSSQSGHNTVSWYQQALGQGPQFIFQYYREEENGRGNFPPRFSGLQFPNYSSELNVNALELDDSALYLCASSFRWRSYEQYFGPGTRLTVT.

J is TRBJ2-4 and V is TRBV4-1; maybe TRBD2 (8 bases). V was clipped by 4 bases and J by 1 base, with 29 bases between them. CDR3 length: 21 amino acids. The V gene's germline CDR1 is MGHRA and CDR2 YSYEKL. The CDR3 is CASSPDGTAGVIQVAKNIQYF. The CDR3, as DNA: TGCGCCAGCAGCCCGGACGGGACAGCGGGAGTAATTCAGGTGGCCAAAAACATTCAGTACTTC.

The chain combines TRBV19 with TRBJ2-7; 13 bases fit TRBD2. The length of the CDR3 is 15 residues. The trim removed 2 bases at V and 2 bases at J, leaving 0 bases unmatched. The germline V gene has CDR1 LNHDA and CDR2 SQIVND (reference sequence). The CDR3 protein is CASSITSGRAYEQYF. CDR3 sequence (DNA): TGTGCCAGTAGTATAACTAGCGGGAGGGCCTACGAGCAGTACTTC.

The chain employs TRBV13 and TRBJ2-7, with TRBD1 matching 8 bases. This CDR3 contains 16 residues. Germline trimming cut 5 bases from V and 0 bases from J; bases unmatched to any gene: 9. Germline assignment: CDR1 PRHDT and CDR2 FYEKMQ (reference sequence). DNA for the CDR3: TGTGCCAGCAGCCCGAGCGGACAGGGATACTCCTACGAGCAGTACTTC. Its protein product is CASSPSGQGYSYEQYF. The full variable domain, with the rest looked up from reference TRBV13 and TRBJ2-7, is AAGVIQSPRHLIKEKRETATLKCYPIPRHDTVYWYQQGPGQDPQFLISFYEKMQSDKGSIPDRFSAQQFSDYHSELNMSSLELGDSALYFCASSPSGQGYSYEQYFGPGTRLTVT.

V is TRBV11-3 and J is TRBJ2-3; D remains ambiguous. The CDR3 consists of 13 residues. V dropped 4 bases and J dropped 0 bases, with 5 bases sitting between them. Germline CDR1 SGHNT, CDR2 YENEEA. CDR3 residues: CASSSDSTDTQYF. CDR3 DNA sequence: TGTGCCAGCAGCTCCGACAGCACAGATACGCAGTATTTT.

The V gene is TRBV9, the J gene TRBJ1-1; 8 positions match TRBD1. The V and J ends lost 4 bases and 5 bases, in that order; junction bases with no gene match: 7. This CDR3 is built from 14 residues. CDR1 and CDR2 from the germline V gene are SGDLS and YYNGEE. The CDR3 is CASSSTGVGTEAFF. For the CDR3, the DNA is TGTGCCAGCAGCTCGACAGGGGTCGGAACTGAAGCTTTCTTT.

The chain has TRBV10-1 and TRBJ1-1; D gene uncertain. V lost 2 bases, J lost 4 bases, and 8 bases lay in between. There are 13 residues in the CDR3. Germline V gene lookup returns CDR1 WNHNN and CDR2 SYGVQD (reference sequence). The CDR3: CASSERTFTEAFF. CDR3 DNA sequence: TGCGCCAGCAGTGAGCGGACTTTCACTGAAGCTTTCTTT.

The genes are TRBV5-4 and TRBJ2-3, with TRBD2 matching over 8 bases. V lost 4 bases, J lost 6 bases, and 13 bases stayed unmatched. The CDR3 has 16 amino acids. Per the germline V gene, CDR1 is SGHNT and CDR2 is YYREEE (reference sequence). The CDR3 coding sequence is TGTGCCAGCAGCGCCACTAGCGGAGGGGCGTTTGATACGCAGTATTTT. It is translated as CASSATSGGAFDTQYF.

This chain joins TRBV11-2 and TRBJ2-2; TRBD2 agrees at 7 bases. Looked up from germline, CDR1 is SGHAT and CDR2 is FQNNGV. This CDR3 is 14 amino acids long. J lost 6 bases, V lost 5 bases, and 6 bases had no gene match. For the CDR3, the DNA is TGTGCCAGCAGCCCCCTCGGGGGGTCCGGGGAGCTGTTTTTT. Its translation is CASSPLGGSGELFF.

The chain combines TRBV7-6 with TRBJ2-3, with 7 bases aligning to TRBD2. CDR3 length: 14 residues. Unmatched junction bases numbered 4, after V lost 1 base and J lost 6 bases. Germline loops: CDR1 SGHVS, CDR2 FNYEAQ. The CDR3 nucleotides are TGTGCCAGCAGCTTAGGAAGCGGGACCGATACGCAGTATTTT. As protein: CASSLGSGTDTQYF.

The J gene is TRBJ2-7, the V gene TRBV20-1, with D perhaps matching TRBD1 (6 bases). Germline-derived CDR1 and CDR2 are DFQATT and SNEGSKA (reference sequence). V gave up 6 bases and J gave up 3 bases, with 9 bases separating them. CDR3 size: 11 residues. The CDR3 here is CSAGTSYEQYF. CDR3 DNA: TGCAGTGCGGGGACAAGCTACGAGCAGTACTTC.

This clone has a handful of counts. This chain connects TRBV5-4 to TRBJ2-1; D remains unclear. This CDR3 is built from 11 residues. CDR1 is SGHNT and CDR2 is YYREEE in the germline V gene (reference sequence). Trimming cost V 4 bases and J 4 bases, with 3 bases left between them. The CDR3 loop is CASSQYNEQFF. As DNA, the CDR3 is TGTGCCAGCAGCCAGTACAATGAGCAGTTCTTC.

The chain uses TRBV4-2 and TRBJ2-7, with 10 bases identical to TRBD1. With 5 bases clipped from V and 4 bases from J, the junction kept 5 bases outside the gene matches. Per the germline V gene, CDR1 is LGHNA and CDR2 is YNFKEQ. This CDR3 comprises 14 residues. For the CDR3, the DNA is TGTGCCAGCAGCGGCGGGACAGGGGCGTACGAGCAGTACTTC. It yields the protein CASSGGTGAYEQYF.

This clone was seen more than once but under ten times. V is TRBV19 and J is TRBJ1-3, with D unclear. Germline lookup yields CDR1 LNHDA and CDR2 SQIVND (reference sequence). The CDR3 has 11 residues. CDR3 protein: CGRRPGNTIYF. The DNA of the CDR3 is TGTGGACGGCGGCCGGGAAACACCATATATTTT.

CDR3 sequence (DNA): TGTGCCAGCAGACAGGACCGGGGCTCTGGAAACACCATATATTTT. Its protein is CASRQDRGSGNTIYF. The chain carries TRBV27 and TRBJ1-3; weak D call: TRBD1 (5 bases). This CDR3 is 15 amino acids long. CDR1 is MNHEY and CDR2 is SMNVEV in the germline V gene (reference sequence). Deletions cut 6 bases from V and 0 bases from J, with 12 bases between.

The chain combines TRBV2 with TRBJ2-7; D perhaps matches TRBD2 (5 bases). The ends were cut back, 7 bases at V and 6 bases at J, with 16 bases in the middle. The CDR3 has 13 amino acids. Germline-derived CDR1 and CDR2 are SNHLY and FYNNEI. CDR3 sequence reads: CASTRAGGGEQYF. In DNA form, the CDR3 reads TGTGCCAGCACGAGGGCAGGCGGAGGCGAGCAGTACTTC.

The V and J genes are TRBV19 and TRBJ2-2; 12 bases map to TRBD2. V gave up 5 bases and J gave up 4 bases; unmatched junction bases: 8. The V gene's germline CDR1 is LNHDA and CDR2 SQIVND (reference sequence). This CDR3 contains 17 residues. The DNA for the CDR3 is TGTGCCAGTAGTTCGGCTAGCGGGGGGGCCCTCACCGGGGAGCTGTTTTTT. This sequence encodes CASSSASGGALTGELFF.

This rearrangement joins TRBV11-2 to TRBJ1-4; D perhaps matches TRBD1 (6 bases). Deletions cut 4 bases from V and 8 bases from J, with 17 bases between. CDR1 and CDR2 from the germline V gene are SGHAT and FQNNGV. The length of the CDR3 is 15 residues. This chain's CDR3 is CASSSPTGSLEKLFF. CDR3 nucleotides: TGTGCCAGCAGCTCTCCTACAGGGAGTCTGGAAAAACTGTTTTTT.

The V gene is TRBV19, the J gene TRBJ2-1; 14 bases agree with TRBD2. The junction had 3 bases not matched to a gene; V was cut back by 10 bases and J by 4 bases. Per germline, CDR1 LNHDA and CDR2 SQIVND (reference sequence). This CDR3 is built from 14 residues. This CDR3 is CATGTSGRYNEQFF. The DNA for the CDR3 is TGTGCCACCGGGACTAGCGGGAGATACAATGAGCAGTTCTTC.

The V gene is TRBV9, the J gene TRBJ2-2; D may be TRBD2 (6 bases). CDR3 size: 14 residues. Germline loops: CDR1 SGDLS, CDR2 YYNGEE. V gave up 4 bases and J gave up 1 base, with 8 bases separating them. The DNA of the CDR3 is TGTGCCAGCAGCCCCGGGGGGAACACCGGGGAGCTGTTTTTT. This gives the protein CASSPGGNTGELFF.

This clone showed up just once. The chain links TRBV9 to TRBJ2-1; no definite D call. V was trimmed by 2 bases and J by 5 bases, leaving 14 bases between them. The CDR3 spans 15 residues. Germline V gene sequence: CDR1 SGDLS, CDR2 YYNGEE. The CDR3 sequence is CASSVSPLLHNEQFF. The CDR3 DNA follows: TGTGCCAGCAGCGTTAGCCCTCTACTTCACAATGAGCAGTTCTTC.